The clone carrying this T cell receptor (beta chain) occurred a few times. This entry comes from a study of blood T cell repertoires in COVID-19. Study in general: In each case, the material was cDNA or gDNA derived from T cells, B-cell-depleted T cells, or PBMCs.

The assay was immunoSEQ multiplex PCR, and TCRdb's table has in-frame clones only and misses some. The sample records 250,000 to 350,000 clones, 84% being singletons. Seattle's enrolled individuals joined amid active infection and were then monitored longitudinally. The CDR3 runs to 16 residues. The germline gives CDR1 SGHAT, CDR2 FQNNGV. The V and J ends lost 1 base and 4 bases respectively, with 16 bases between them. The V and J genes are TRBV11-2 and TRBJ2-5, with D perhaps matching TRBD2 (5 bases). Sequenced: peripheral blood. The TCR comes from a human donor with COVID-19, enrolled during active disease. The donor label of this sample is uncertain. The CDR3 here is CASSLGSLGSGETQYF. The CDR3 DNA follows: TGTGCCAGCAGCTTAGGCTCTTTGGGGAGTGGAGAGACCCAGTACTTC.